One sample yielded the 14 T cell receptor beta chains listed below, sequenced in a study of immune evolution from preneoplasia to lung adenocarcinoma. Some clones are missing from TCRdb's copy, which holds only in-frame ones; the method was immunoSEQ multiplex PCR. The sample lists 12,000 or so clones, under 90% occurring once. Sequencing was carried out using FFPE tissue from an adenomatous hyperplasia lung lesion. Specified subset: atypical adenomatous hyperplasia (AAH), lung preneoplasia. Receptor source: a person over 45 with lung adenocarcinoma.

This chain joins TRBV27 and TRBJ1-2; TRBD1 might be the D (6 bases). CDR3 size: 13 residues. Trimming pared 6 bases from V and 4 bases from J, leaving 12 bases between. The germline V gene encodes CDR1 MNHEY and CDR2 SMNVEV (reference sequence). In DNA, the CDR3 is TGTGCCAGCAGACTTGGGACATCCTATGGCTACACCTTC. Its translation: CASRLGTSYGYTF.

The J gene is TRBJ2-5, the V gene TRBV9; TRBD2 aligns across 7 bases. V gave up 4 bases and J gave up 4 bases; unmatched junction bases: 4. CDR3 size: 13 residues. Germline V gene data show CDR1 as SGDLS and CDR2 as YYNGEE. CDR3 in DNA: TGTGCCAGCAGCCGGGGGGATCCAGAGACCCAGTACTTC. This translates into CASSRGDPETQYF. Combining the CDR3 with reference TRBV9 and TRBJ2-5 gives the whole variable domain DSGVTQTPKHLITATGQRVTLRCSPRSGDLSVYWYQQSLDQGLQFLIQYYNGEERAKGNILERFSAQQFPDLHSELNLSSLELGDSALYFCASSRGDPETQYFGPGTRLLVL.

The CDR3 DNA reads TGTGCCAGCAGTTTAAGGGGCATGACTAGCGGGGATGCCGCCTCCTACAATGAGCAGTTCTTC. Residues: CASSLRGMTSGDAASYNEQFF. The chain has TRBV28 and TRBJ2-1, with 11 nucleotides matching TRBD2. CDR1 and CDR2 from the germline V gene are MDHEN and SYDVKM. The CDR3 is 21 amino acids. Unmatched junction bases numbered 15, after V lost 2 bases and J lost 0 bases.

J is TRBJ2-1 and V is TRBV11-3; 15 bases map to TRBD2. Looked up from germline, CDR1 is SGHNT and CDR2 is YENEEA. Germline trimming cut 5 bases from V and 10 bases from J; bases unmatched to any gene: 6. The CDR3 loop spans 15 amino acids. The CDR3 here is CASSRTSGRAAEQFF. The CDR3 DNA is TGTGCCAGCAGCCGGACTAGCGGGAGGGCCGCGGAGCAGTTCTTC. The entire variable domain, with the rest obtained from reference TRBV11-3 and TRBJ2-1, is as follows: EAGVVQSPRYKIIEKKQPVAFWCNPISGHNTLYWYLQNLGQGPELLIRYENEEAVDDSQLPKDRFSAERLKGVDSTLKIQPAELGDSAVYLCASSRTSGRAAEQFFGPGTRLTVL.

This chain links TRBV29-1 with TRBJ2-3; 10 nucleotides line up with TRBD2. The CDR3 covers 15 residues. Germline assignment: CDR1 SQVTM and CDR2 ANQGSEA. V trimming: 5 bases; J trimming: 5 bases; junction bases outside the gene matches: 10. The CDR3 sequence is CSVIKREGREDTQYF. The CDR3 nucleotides read TGCAGCGTTATCAAGCGGGAGGGCCGAGAAGATACGCAGTATTTT.

The chain employs TRBV6-1 and TRBJ1-5; 7 bases are shared with TRBD1. The CDR3 has 14 amino acids. CDR1 and CDR2 from the germline V gene are MNHNS and SASEGT. The ends lost 5 bases at V and 2 bases at J; junction bases unmatched: 3. In nucleotides, the CDR3 is TGTGCCAGCAGTCGACAGGGAGGCAATCAGCCCCAGCATTTT. Its protein is CASSRQGGNQPQHF.

This chain connects TRBV5-1 to TRBJ1-1; D is perhaps TRBD1 (6 bases). The CDR3 sequence is 14 residues long. Trimming removed 3 bases at V and 5 bases at J, with 14 bases between. Germline V lookup: CDR1 SGHRS, CDR2 YFSETQ. The CDR3 spells CASSSPLRGTEAFF. CDR3 bases: TGCGCCAGCAGCTCCCCCCTGAGGGGGACTGAAGCTTTCTTT.

This clone turned up a few times. The chain combines TRBV18 with TRBJ1-4; D unclear. Trimming removed 4 bases from V and 5 bases from J, with 8 bases in between. CDR1 is KGHSH, CDR2 LQKENI, per germline. The CDR3 loop spans 13 amino acids. CDR3 region: CASSHNNNEKLFF. CDR3 DNA sequence: TGTGCCAGCTCACACAACAACAATGAAAAACTGTTTTTT.

The genes are TRBV4-1 and TRBJ2-5; 9 bases match TRBD2. The CDR3 extends over 14 amino acids. V lost 1 base to trimming and J lost 5 bases; unmatched junction nucleotides: 2. Per the germline V gene, CDR1 is MGHRA and CDR2 is YSYEKL. Written as DNA, the CDR3 is TGCGCCAGCAGCCAAGGTAGCGGGAGTGAGACCCAGTACTTC. Protein: CASSQGSGSETQYF.

The V gene is TRBV15, the J gene TRBJ2-5; no clear D gene. The V gene lost 3 bases and the J gene lost 1 base, with 15 bases spanning the gap. The CDR3 is 16 amino acids. Looked up from germline, CDR1 is LNHNV and CDR2 is YYDKDF (reference sequence). CDR3 protein: CATSSEASGAQETQYF. CDR3 in DNA: TGTGCCACCAGCAGTGAGGCTAGTGGCGCCCAAGAGACCCAGTACTTC.

The rearrangement joins TRBV30 to TRBJ2-1, with D maybe TRBD1 (6 bases). This CDR3 region has 13 residues. V was cut by 5 bases and J by 6 bases, with 14 bases left in between. The germline CDR1 and CDR2 sequences are GTSNPN and SVGIG (reference sequence). Here the CDR3 DNA reads TGTGCCTGGGGCCGGGACAATCTCAATGAGCAGTTCTTC. Translating it yields CAWGRDNLNEQFF.

This chain joins TRBV9 and TRBJ2-3, with D perhaps TRBD2 (6 bases). Germline lookup yields CDR1 SGDLS and CDR2 YYNGEE. The germline V and J ends were trimmed by 0 bases and 11 bases, with 16 bases remaining between them. The CDR3 contains 14 residues. CDR3 bases: TGTGCCAGCAGCGTAGGGCTGGAGGGTTGGCTGCAGTATTTT. Its protein product is CASSVGLEGWLQYF.

V gene TRBV7-9 combines with J gene TRBJ1-4; D is ambiguous. The CDR3 has 15 amino acids. Germline CDR1 reads SEHNR; CDR2 reads FQNEAQ (reference sequence). V was clipped by 5 bases and J by 0 bases, with 10 bases between them. The CDR3 DNA follows: TGTGCCAGCAGCCAAAAGGGAGCAACTAATGAAAAACTGTTTTTT. Amino acid sequence: CASSQKGATNEKLFF.

The CDR3 loop reads CASSVANSGSRETQYF. CDR3 nucleotides: TGTGCCAGCAGCGTAGCTAATAGCGGGAGCCGGGAGACCCAGTACTTC. V usage is TRBV9 and J usage is TRBJ2-5; TRBD2 matches at 9 bases. This CDR3 region has 16 residues. Per the germline V gene, CDR1 is SGDLS and CDR2 is YYNGEE. V gave up 0 bases and J gave up 5 bases; unmatched junction bases: 8. The whole variable domain, remainder taken from reference TRBV9 and TRBJ2-5, is DSGVTQTPKHLITATGQRVTLRCSPRSGDLSVYWYQQSLDQGLQFLIQYYNGEERAKGNILERFSAQQFPDLHSELNLSSLELGDSALYFCASSVANSGSRETQYFGPGTRLLVL.